A single sample is the source of the 24 T cell receptor beta chains below, sequenced in a study of blood T cell repertoires in COVID-19. Repertoires were generated with immunoSEQ multiplex PCR, while TCRdb's copy carries only in-frame clones and drops some. Of almost 300,000 clones in the sample, around 90% were seen once. Sequenced: peripheral blood. The source is a man aged 65-85 years with acute or convalescent COVID-19.

The chain uses TRBV28 and TRBJ2-7; D remains ambiguous. Trimming left V 3 bases short and J 0 bases short, with 12 bases between. This CDR3 contains 15 residues. Germline V CDR1 and CDR2: MDHEN, SYDVKM. The chain's CDR3 is CASSLSTTYSYEQYF. In DNA form, the CDR3 reads TGTGCCAGCAGTTTGTCAACTACGTACTCCTACGAGCAGTACTTC. Full variable domain (missing parts from reference TRBV28 and TRBJ2-7): DVKVTQSSRYLVKRTGEKVFLECVQDMDHENMFWYRQDPGLGLRLIYFSYDVKMKEKGDIPEGYSVSREKKERFSLILESASTNQTSMYLCASSLSTTYSYEQYFGPGTRLTVT.

This clone was seen a single time. V usage is TRBV7-9 and J usage is TRBJ2-1; possibly TRBD2 for D (6 bases). V lost 0 bases to trimming and J lost 1 base, with 13 bases between them. Germline loops: CDR1 SEHNR, CDR2 FQNEAQ (reference sequence). The CDR3 runs 17 residues. CDR3: CASSLAPGGNSYNEQFF. CDR3 bases: TGTGCCAGCAGCTTAGCCCCTGGCGGGAATTCCTACAATGAGCAGTTCTTC.

This clone was recorded only once. The V call is TRBV4-3, the J call TRBJ2-1, with 7 bases lining up with TRBD1. This CDR3 has 14 residues. The V gene end was trimmed by 10 bases and the J gene end by 5 bases; junction bases not matched to a gene: 11. Germline V gene lookup returns CDR1 LGHNA and CDR2 YSLEER. The CDR3 DNA reads as TGCGCCACTGCCGAGGGGACAGCAAACAATGAGCAGTTCTTC. This codes for CATAEGTANNEQFF.

The rearrangement uses TRBV3-1 (or the pseudogene TRBV3-2) and TRBJ1-3; no firm D call. The CDR3 has 14 residues. Germline CDR1 is LGHDT and CDR2 is YNNKEL (reference sequence). The ends were cut back, 3 bases at V and 0 bases at J, with 6 bases in the middle. CDR3 DNA: TGTGCCAGCAGCCAGTTCCTCTCTGGAAACACCATATATTTT. Its translation: CASSQFLSGNTIYF.

The chain couples TRBV5-4 to TRBJ2-1; TRBD2 matches at 11 bases. This CDR3 has 14 amino acids. The V gene's germline CDR1 is SGHNT and CDR2 YYREEE (reference sequence). J lost 9 bases, V lost 1 base, and 3 bases had no gene match. The DNA of the CDR3 is TGTGCCAGCAGCTTGACTAGCGGGAGACCTGAGCAGTTCTTC. The encoded protein is CASSLTSGRPEQFF.

CDR3 sequence (DNA): TGTGCCAGTAGTACGGTAGCGGGGGGATGGCGAGATACGCAGTATTTT. It is translated as CASSTVAGGWRDTQYF. V usage is TRBV19 and J usage is TRBJ2-3; 10 bases match TRBD2. The CDR3 sequence is 16 residues long. Germline trimming cut 4 bases from V and 5 bases from J; bases unmatched to any gene: 9. Germline values: CDR1 LNHDA, CDR2 SQIVND (reference sequence).

V usage is TRBV7-2 and J usage is TRBJ2-3; 10 nucleotides line up with TRBD2. The CDR3 runs 16 residues. CDR1 SGHTA and CDR2 FQGNSA come from the germline V gene. V shed 1 base, J shed 3 bases, and the junction held 4 bases outside the gene matches. CDR3 DNA sequence: TGTGCCAGCAGCTTAGGAGCGGGAGGGTTTACAGATACGCAGTATTTT. Its translation is CASSLGAGGFTDTQYF.

The CDR3 spells CASSSGPRGLYGEQYF. The DNA of the CDR3 is TGTGCCAGCAGTTCAGGCCCCAGGGGATTGTATGGCGAGCAGTACTTC. The chain joins TRBV6-5 to TRBJ2-7, with D possibly being TRBD1 (6 bases). V lost 4 bases, J lost 6 bases, and 22 bases lay in between. Germline CDR1 reads MNHEY; CDR2 reads SVGAGI. The CDR3 totals 16 residues.

This rearrangement joins TRBV6-5 to TRBJ1-6, with 8 bases identical to TRBD1. V gave up 3 bases and J gave up 9 bases; unmatched junction bases: 10. This CDR3 has 16 residues. Germline CDR1 reads MNHEY; CDR2 reads SVGAGI. CDR3 region: CASSYTGTGRISPLHF. CDR3 DNA sequence: TGTGCCAGCAGTTATACCGGGACAGGCAGAATTTCACCCCTCCACTTT.

Concerning this clone itself: The junction departs from germline at one end; a sequencing error may be responsible. This chain joins TRBV5-4 and TRBJ1-1; D may be TRBD1 (6 bases). The V gene's germline CDR1 is SGHNT and CDR2 YYREEE (reference sequence). This CDR3 spans 13 amino acids. The CDR3 region has the DNA TGTGCCAGCAGCTTGGCCGGGCAGGGGCCGCATCTCTTT. Translated, it gives CASSLAGQGPHLF. Supplemented by reference TRBV5-4 and TRBJ1-1, the full variable domain reads ETGVTQSPTHLIKTRGQQVTLRCSSQSGHNTVSWYQQALGQGPQFIFQYYREEENGRGNFPPRFSGLQFPNYSSELNVNALELDDSALYLCASSLAGQGPHLFGQGTRLTVV.

The chain is built from TRBV7-2 and TRBJ2-7; 9 bases are shared with TRBD2. The length of the CDR3 is 16 residues. With 5 bases clipped from V and 0 bases from J, the junction kept 8 bases outside the gene matches. Germline V CDR1 and CDR2: SGHTA, FQGNSA. The CDR3 here is CASSPYVSGSSYEQYF. The CDR3 DNA reads as TGTGCCAGCAGCCCCTATGTTAGCGGGAGCTCCTACGAGCAGTACTTC.

This rearrangement joins TRBV18 to TRBJ2-2, with a weak D call TRBD2 (5 bases). The CDR3 is made up of 16 amino acids. The germline gives CDR1 KGHSH, CDR2 LQKENI. The V end was cut by 1 base, the J end by 0 bases, with 9 bases between. The CDR3 here is CASSPRTGANTGELFF. Here the CDR3 DNA reads TGTGCCAGCTCACCACGGACCGGGGCGAACACCGGGGAGCTGTTTTTT.

As concerns this clone: Other DNA sequences in the sample encode the same CDR3. This chain connects TRBV3-1 (or the pseudogene TRBV3-2) to TRBJ1-2, with TRBD1 identical over 7 bases. Trimming removed 2 bases from V and 1 base from J; junction bases left unmatched: 4. The V gene's germline CDR1 is LGHDT and CDR2 YNNKEL (reference sequence). CDR3 length: 15 residues. In DNA form, the CDR3 reads TGTGCCAGCAGCCAACAGGGACAGATTAACTATGGCTACACCTTC. Its protein product is CASSQQGQINYGYTF.

The chain uses TRBV6-2 or TRBV6-3 and TRBJ2-5; the match to TRBD1 covers 8 bases. This CDR3 is built from 13 residues. The V and J ends lost 5 bases and 5 bases, in that order; junction bases with no gene match: 4. The germline CDR1 and CDR2 sequences are MNHEY and SVGEGT. CDR3 DNA: TGTGCCAGCAGTGGACAGGGTGGCGAGACCCAGTACTTC. Protein: CASSGQGGETQYF.

The chain is built from TRBV27 and TRBJ1-1; D gene uncertain. CDR3 length: 13 amino acids. With 3 bases removed from V and 3 bases from J, the gap between germline ends came to 8 bases. Germline CDR1 MNHEY, CDR2 SMNVEV (reference sequence). In nucleotides, the CDR3 is TGTGCCAGCAGTTTCGTCCCCGACACTGAAGCTTTCTTT. As protein: CASSFVPDTEAFF.

The chain employs TRBV27 and TRBJ1-1; D is unresolved. CDR3 length: 13 amino acids. Trimming left V 5 bases short and J 0 bases short, with 7 bases between. Germline V gives CDR1 MNHEY, CDR2 SMNVEV (reference sequence). The CDR3 here is CASSGRLNTEAFF. The DNA for the CDR3 is TGTGCCAGCAGTGGCCGCTTGAACACTGAAGCTTTCTTT.

This clone was seen repeatedly, ten times or more. V and J are TRBV4-3 and TRBJ2-7, with D possibly matching TRBD2 (6 bases). Germline CDR1 and CDR2: LGHNA and YSLEER. CDR3 length equals 15 residues. Trimming took off 0 bases at V and 4 bases at J, with 13 bases between the two ends. The CDR3 reads CASSQDHHGRYEQYF. CDR3 DNA: TGCGCCAGCAGCCAAGATCATCACGGGAGATACGAGCAGTACTTC.

On this clone: The same CDR3 also results from other DNA sequences found in this sample. This chain uses TRBV5-1 with TRBJ1-1, with no clear D. The germline V gene has CDR1 SGHRS and CDR2 YFSETQ. V was cut by 0 bases and J by 0 bases, with 6 bases left in between. The CDR3 totals 14 residues. CDR3 DNA sequence: TGCGCCAGCAGCTTGGACGGGATGAACACTGAAGCTTTCTTT. Translating it yields CASSLDGMNTEAFF.

The V call is TRBV7-2, the J call TRBJ2-1; 7 nucleotides align to TRBD1. Germline V gives CDR1 SGHTA, CDR2 FQGNSA. The CDR3 spans 12 residues. V trimming: 0 bases; J trimming: 11 bases; junction bases outside the gene matches: 1. The CDR3 coding sequence is TGTGCCAGCAGCTTAGCGGGACAGCAGCAGTTCTTC. Amino acid sequence: CASSLAGQQQFF.

V is TRBV24-1 and J is TRBJ2-2; 8 nucleotides agree with TRBD2. The CDR3 runs to 17 residues. Losses at the gene ends were 3 bases for V and 4 bases for J; bases not matched to a gene: 9. Germline V lookup: CDR1 KGHDR, CDR2 SFDVKD. The CDR3 sequence: CATSDPTPGTSTGELFF. CDR3 nucleotides: TGTGCCACCAGTGATCCTACCCCCGGGACTAGCACCGGGGAGCTGTTTTTT.

In this sample, this clone turned up once. The J gene is TRBJ1-6, the V gene TRBV2, with D possibly being TRBD1 (6 bases). The CDR3 extends over 16 amino acids. V was cut by 8 bases and J by 11 bases, with 25 bases left in between. Germline V gene data show CDR1 as SNHLY and CDR2 as FYNNEI. CDR3 coding DNA: TGTGCCAGCGGGGGCACTACTGGGCAGGACCTGACACCCCTCCACTTT. It encodes CASGGTTGQDLTPLHF.

The gene calls are TRBV21-1 and TRBJ1-5. TRBV21-1 is given as a pseudogene. This CDR3 is 14 amino acids long. CDR3 sequence reads: CASSLLRGLRPQHF. The CDR3 DNA reads as TGTGCCAGCAGCCTCCTCCGAGGTTTGAGGCCCCAGCATTTT.

The chain is built from TRBV15 and TRBJ2-3; D remains unclear. This CDR3 spans 13 amino acids. Trimming cost V 0 bases and J 5 bases, with 6 bases left between them. Looked up from germline, CDR1 is LNHNV and CDR2 is YYDKDF (reference sequence). The CDR3 reads CATSRDLEDTQYF. Written as DNA, the CDR3 is TGTGCCACCAGCAGAGATTTAGAAGATACGCAGTATTTT.

This chain links TRBV5-4 with TRBJ1-1; maybe TRBD1 (5 bases). Trimming left V 0 bases short and J 2 bases short, with 11 bases between. In germline, CDR1 is SGHNT, CDR2 YYREEE (reference sequence). This CDR3 region has 15 residues. The CDR3 region is CASSLAGGDNTEAFF. In nucleotides, the CDR3 is TGTGCCAGCAGCTTGGCGGGGGGGGATAACACTGAAGCTTTCTTT.